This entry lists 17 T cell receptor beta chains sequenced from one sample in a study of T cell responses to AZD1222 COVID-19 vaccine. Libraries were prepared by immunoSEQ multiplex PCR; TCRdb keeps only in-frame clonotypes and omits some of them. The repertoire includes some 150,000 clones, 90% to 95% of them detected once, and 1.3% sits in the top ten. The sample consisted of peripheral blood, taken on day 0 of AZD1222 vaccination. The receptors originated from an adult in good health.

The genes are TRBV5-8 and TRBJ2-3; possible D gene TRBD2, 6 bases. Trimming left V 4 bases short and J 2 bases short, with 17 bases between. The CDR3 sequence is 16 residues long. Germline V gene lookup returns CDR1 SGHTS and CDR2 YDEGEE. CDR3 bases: TGTGCCAGCAGCGTACGACTAGGCGCTCCCACAGATACGCAGTATTTT. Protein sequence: CASSVRLGAPTDTQYF.

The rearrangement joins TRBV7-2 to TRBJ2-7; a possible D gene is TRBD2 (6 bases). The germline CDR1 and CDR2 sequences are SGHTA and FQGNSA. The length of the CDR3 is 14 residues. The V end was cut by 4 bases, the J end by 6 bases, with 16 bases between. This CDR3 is CASSSRDRGAEQYV. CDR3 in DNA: TGTGCCAGCAGCTCCCGGGACCGCGGGGCCGAGCAGTACGTC.

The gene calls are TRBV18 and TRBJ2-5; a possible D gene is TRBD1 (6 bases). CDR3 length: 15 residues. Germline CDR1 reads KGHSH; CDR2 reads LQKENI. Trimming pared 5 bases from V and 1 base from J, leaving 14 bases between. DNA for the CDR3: TGTGCCAGCTCATTCACAGGGAATGTCCAAGAGACCCAGTACTTC. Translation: CASSFTGNVQETQYF.

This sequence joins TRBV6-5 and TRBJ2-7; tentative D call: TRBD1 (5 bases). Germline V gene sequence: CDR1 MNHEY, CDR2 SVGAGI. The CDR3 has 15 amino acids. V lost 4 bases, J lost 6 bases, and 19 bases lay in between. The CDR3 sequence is CASSLPATVLREQYV. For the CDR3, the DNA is TGTGCCAGCAGTTTACCAGCGACAGTTCTCCGCGAGCAGTACGTC.

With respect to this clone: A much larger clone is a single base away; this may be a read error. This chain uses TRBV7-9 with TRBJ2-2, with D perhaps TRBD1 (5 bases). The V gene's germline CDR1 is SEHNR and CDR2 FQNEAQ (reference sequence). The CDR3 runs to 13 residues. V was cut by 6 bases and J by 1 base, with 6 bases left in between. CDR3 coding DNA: TGTGCCAGCAGTGACAGGAACACCGGGGAGCTGTTTTTT. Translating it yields CASSDRNTGELFF. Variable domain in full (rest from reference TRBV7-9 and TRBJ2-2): DTGVSQNPRHKITKRGQNVTFRCDPISEHNRLYWYRQTLGQGPEFLTYFQNEAQLEKSRLLSDRFSAERPKGSFSTLEIQRTEQGDSAMYLCASSDRNTGELFFGEGSRLTVL.

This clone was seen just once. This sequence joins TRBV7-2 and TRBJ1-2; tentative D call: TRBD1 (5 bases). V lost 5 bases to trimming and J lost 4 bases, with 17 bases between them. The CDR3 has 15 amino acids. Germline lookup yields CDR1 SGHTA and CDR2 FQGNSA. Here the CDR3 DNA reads TGTGCCAGCAGCCCGATTCCGGCAGGGCCCTATGGCTACACCTTC. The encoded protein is CASSPIPAGPYGYTF.

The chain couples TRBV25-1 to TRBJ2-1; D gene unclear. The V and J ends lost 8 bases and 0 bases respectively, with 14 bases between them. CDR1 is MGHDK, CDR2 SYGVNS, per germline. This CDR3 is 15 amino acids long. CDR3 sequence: CASPTQRSSYNEQFF. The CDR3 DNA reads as TGTGCCAGCCCCACTCAACGGAGCTCCTACAATGAGCAGTTCTTC.

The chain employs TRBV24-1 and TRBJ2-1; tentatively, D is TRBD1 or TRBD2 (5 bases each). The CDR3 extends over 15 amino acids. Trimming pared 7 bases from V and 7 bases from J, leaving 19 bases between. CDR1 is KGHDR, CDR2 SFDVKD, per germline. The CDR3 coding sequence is TGTGCCACCAGCCTATTAATAGACTGGGGGAATGAGCAGTTCTTC. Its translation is CATSLLIDWGNEQFF.

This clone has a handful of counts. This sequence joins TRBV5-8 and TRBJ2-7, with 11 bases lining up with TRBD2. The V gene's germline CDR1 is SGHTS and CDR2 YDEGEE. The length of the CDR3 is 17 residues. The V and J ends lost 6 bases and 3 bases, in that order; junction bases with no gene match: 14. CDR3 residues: CASTFQKGLAEFYEQYV. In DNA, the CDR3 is TGTGCCAGCACCTTCCAGAAGGGACTAGCGGAGTTCTACGAGCAGTACGTC.

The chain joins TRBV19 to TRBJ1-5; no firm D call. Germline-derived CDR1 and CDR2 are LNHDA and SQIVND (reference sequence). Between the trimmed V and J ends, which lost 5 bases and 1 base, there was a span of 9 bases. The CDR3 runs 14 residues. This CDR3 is CASSFGRSNQPQHF. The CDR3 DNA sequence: TGTGCCAGTAGTTTCGGGAGAAGCAATCAGCCCCAGCATTTT.

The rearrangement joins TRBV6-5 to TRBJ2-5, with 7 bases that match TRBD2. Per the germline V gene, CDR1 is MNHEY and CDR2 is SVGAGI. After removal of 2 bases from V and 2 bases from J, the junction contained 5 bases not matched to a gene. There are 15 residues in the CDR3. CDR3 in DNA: TGTGCCAGCAGTTACGTGGCTAGCGGACAAGAGACCCAGTACTTC. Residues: CASSYVASGQETQYF.

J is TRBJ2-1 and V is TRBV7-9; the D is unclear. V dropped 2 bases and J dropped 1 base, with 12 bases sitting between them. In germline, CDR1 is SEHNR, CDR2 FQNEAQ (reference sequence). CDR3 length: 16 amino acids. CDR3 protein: CASSLWGLGSYNEQFF. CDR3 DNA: TGTGCCAGCAGCTTATGGGGTCTTGGTTCCTACAATGAGCAGTTCTTC.

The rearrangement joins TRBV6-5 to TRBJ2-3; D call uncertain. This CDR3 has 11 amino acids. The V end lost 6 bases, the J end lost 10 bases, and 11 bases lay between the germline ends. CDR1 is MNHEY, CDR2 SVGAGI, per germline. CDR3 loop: CASSLNRPQYF. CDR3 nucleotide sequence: TGTGCCAGCAGCCTCAACAGACCGCAGTATTTT.

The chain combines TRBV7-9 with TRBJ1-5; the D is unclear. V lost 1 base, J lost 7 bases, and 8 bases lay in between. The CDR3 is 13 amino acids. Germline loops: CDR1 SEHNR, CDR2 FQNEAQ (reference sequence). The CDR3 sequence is CASSLGVQQPQHF. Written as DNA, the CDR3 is TGTGCCAGCAGCTTAGGAGTTCAGCAGCCCCAGCATTTT.

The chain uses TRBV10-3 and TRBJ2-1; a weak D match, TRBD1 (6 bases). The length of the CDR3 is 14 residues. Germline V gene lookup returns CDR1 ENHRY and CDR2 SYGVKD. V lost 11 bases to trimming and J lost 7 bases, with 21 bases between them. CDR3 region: CAARFGAGANEQFF. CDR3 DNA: TGTGCCGCCCGGTTCGGTGCAGGGGCGAATGAGCAGTTCTTC.

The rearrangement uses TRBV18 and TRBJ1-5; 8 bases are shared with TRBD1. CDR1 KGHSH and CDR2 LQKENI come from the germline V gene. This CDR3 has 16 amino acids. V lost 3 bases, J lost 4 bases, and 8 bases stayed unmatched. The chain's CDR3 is CASSPGQGGPNQPQHF. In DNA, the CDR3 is TGTGCCAGCTCACCTGGACAGGGTGGGCCGAATCAGCCCCAGCATTTT.

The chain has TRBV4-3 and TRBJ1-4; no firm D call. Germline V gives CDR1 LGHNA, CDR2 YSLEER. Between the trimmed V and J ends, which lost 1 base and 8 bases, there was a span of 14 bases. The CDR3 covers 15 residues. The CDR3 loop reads CASSQGGLLMEKLFF. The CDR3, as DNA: TGCGCCAGCAGCCAAGGTGGTCTCCTCATGGAAAAACTGTTTTTT.